A single TCR beta chain is shown here with its context. This clone's antigen is unknown. Within one base of it there is no much larger clone, and no base qualities were kept. The protocol used for the library was PCR. TCRdb names Illumina HiSeq 4000 as the instrument used. The TCR beta-chain CDR3 region of each patient was profiled by high-throughput sequencing. From the authors' description of their analysis: The researchers built a classifier to tell apart papillary thyroid cancer patients with distant metastasis, based on CDR3 differences among clinicopathological groups. To measure repertoire diversity the researchers used the Shannon index, while the Morisita-Horn index served to gauge how similar the tumor and blood repertoires were. The public reads were reprocessed in TCRdb via fastp at Q25 and MiXCR, keeping in-frame beta chains. TCRdb's processing, not the authors', yielded these V and J calls. For this sample there are 25,000 to 40,000 clones; 7.4% appear just once. 40% to 50% of the sample goes to the ten largest clones.

The data are from a study of metastatic and nonmetastatic thyroid tumors (dated by TCRdb to 2020 to 2021). With respect to the entire study: Repertoires from peripheral blood and from tumor or nodule tissue samples of malignant and benign thyroid patients were compared. Points the paper makes about the study in general: TCR beta diversity was reported as significantly higher in malignant tumors than in benign nodules, in both blood and tumor samples.

Via the germline V gene (reference sequence), CDR1 is SEHNR and CDR2 FQNEAQ. V trim: 5 bases; J trim: 8 bases; unmatched bases: 8. Measured from the cysteine to the phenylalanine, the CDR3 is 14 residues long. Only the CDR3 region is kept as DNA, spanning 42 bases read in frame from base 1. Before undergoing thyroid surgery, none of the patients had been given any kind of treatment. Using T-cell receptor beta sequencing, the researchers looked back retrospectively at clinical samples from patients, gathered between about 2012 and 2019. The sequencing input was blood. This clonotype originated in a female donor with papillary thyroid cancer or a benign thyroid nodule (not recorded which). Some clones in this sample may be carry-over from other donors' samples. The chain links TRBV7-9 with TRBJ1-4, and 7 bases in between align with TRBD1. The CDR3 reads as follows: CASSRDKGAEKLFF. The DNA sequence is TGTGCCAGCAGCCGAGACAAGGGGGCAGAAAAACTGTTTTTT.